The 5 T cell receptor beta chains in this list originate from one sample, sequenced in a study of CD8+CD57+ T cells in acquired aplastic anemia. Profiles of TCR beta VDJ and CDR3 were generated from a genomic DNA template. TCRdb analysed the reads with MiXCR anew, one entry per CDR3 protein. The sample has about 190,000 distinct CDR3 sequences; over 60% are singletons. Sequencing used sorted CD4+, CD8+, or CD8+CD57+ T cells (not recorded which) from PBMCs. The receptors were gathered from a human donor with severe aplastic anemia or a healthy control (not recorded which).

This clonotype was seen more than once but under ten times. CDR3 residues: CARKGQGNTEAFF. As DNA, the CDR3 is TGTGCCAGGAAGGGACAGGGGAACACTGAAGCTTTCTTT. The chain couples TRBV2 to TRBJ1-1; 9 bases are a match to TRBD1. This CDR3 region has 13 residues. Germline CDR1 is SNHLY and CDR2 is FYNNEI. Trimming took 9 bases from V and 1 from J; bases not matched to a gene: 3. The full variable domain, in which reference TRBV2 and TRBJ1-1 provide the parts outside the CDR3, is EPEVTQTPSHQVTQMGQEVILRCVPISNHLYFYWYRQILGQKVEFLVSFYNNEISEKSEIFDDQFSVERPDGSNFTLKIRSTKLEDSAMYFCARKGQGNTEAFFGQGTRLTVV.

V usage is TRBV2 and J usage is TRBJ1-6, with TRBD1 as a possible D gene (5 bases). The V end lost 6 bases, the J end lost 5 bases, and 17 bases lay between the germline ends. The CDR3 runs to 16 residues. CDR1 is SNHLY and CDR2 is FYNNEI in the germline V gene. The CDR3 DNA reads TGTGCCAGCAGCGAGAAGGGGTCAGAGGATAATTCACCCCTCCACTTT. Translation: CASSEKGSEDNSPLHF.

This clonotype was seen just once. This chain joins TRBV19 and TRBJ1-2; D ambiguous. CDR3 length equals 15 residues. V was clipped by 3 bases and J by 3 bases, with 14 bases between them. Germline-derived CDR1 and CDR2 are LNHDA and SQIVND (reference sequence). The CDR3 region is CASSMFGQVYYGYTF. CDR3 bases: TGTGCCAGTAGTATGTTCGGGCAGGTATACTATGGCTACACCTTC. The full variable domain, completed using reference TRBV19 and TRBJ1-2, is DGGITQSPKYLFRKEGQNVTLSCEQNLNHDAMYWYRQDPGQGLRLIYYSQIVNDFQKGDIAEGYSVSREKKESFPLTVTSAQKNPTAFYLCASSMFGQVYYGYTFGSGTRLTVV.

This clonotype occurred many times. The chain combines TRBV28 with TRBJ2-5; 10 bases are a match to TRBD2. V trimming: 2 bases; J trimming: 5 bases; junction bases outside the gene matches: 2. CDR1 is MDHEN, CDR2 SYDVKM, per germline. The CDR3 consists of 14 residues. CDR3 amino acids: CASSLSGGVETQYF. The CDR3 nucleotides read TGTGCCAGCAGTTTAAGCGGGGGGGTTGAGACCCAGTACTTC.

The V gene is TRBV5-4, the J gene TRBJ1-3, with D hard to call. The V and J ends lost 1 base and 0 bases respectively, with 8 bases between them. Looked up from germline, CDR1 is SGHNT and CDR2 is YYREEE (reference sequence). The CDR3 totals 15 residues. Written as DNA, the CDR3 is TGTGCCAGCAGCTTGTCAGGATCCTCTGGAAACACCATATATTTT. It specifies CASSLSGSSGNTIYF.